A single sample gave rise to the 31 T cell receptor beta chains below, sequenced in a study of cytomegalovirus exposure and HLA in healthy donors. PCR involved 60 Vbeta and 13 Jbeta primers. Profiling relied on immunoSEQ multiplex PCR, and the TCRdb table lists in-frame clones only, not all of them. The sample holds around 200,000 clones, 70% to 80% seen once. Source material: PBMCs. The source is a girl aged 2-10 years in good health and CMV-seronegative.

The rearrangement joins TRBV13 to TRBJ2-7; 10 positions match TRBD2. This CDR3 comprises 13 residues. J lost 9 bases, V lost 0 bases, and 2 bases had no gene match. Germline assignment: CDR1 PRHDT and CDR2 FYEKMQ (reference sequence). CDR3 amino acids: CASSLGLAGVQYF. CDR3 in DNA: TGTGCCAGCAGCTTAGGGCTAGCGGGGGTGCAGTACTTC.

The rearrangement uses TRBV4-2 and TRBJ2-1; TRBD2 matches 10 bases. J lost 9 bases, V lost 4 bases, and 9 bases had no gene match. This CDR3 spans 15 amino acids. Germline CDR1 is LGHNA and CDR2 is YNFKEQ. The CDR3 nucleotides read TGTGCCAGCAGCCGTGCGAGCGGGGGGGAAGTTGAGCAGTTCTTC. Its protein product is CASSRASGGEVEQFF.

This clone was counted once. The chain uses TRBV2 and TRBJ2-5, with 9 bases matching TRBD2. The J segment lost 8 bases and the V segment lost 4 bases, leaving 5 bases of the junction unmatched. Germline values: CDR1 SNHLY, CDR2 FYNNEI. CDR3 length: 13 residues. This CDR3 reads CASSGTAGGTQYF. Written as DNA, the CDR3 is TGTGCCAGCAGTGGGACAGCGGGGGGCACCCAGTACTTC.

V usage is TRBV6-1 and J usage is TRBJ1-4; D unclear. The germline CDR1 and CDR2 sequences are MNHNS and SASEGT. CDR3 size: 13 residues. V dropped 8 bases and J dropped 0 bases, with 7 bases sitting between them. The CDR3: CASYKATNEKLFF. The DNA of the CDR3 is TGTGCCAGCTACAAAGCAACTAATGAAAAACTGTTTTTT.

V is TRBV27 and J is TRBJ1-5, with D possibly being TRBD1 (5 bases). The CDR3 is 14 amino acids. Trimming pared 5 bases from V and 0 bases from J, leaving 8 bases between. Germline loops: CDR1 MNHEY, CDR2 SMNVEV (reference sequence). CDR3 protein: CASSGGSSNQPQHF. The CDR3 coding sequence is TGTGCCAGCAGTGGGGGGAGTAGCAATCAGCCCCAGCATTTT.

The CDR3 protein is CASREPGGRETGNTIYF. In DNA form, the CDR3 reads TGTGCCAGCAGGGAACCAGGCGGTAGGGAGACAGGAAACACCATATATTTT. The V gene is TRBV6-1, the J gene TRBJ1-3; D gene uncertain. The germline CDR1 and CDR2 sequences are MNHNS and SASEGT. The CDR3 runs to 17 residues. The ends were cut back, 6 bases at V and 4 bases at J, with 22 bases in the middle.

CDR3 region: CASSIDRYNEQFF. CDR3 bases: TGTGCCAGTAGTATAGACCGGTACAATGAGCAGTTCTTC. The chain combines TRBV19 with TRBJ2-1; D is uncertain. The length of the CDR3 is 13 residues. Trimming pared 0 bases from V and 4 bases from J, leaving 4 bases between. Germline lookup yields CDR1 LNHDA and CDR2 SQIVND (reference sequence).

This chain joins TRBV6-4 and TRBJ1-1; D not certain. V was shortened by 6 bases and J by 1 base, with 9 bases between the two germline ends. This CDR3 spans 13 amino acids. Germline CDR1 reads MRHNA; CDR2 reads SNTAGT. CDR3 coding DNA: TGTGCCAGCAGAAAGGGAGAGAACACTGAAGCTTTCTTT. Translation: CASRKGENTEAFF.

This chain uses TRBV19 with TRBJ2-7; 9 positions match TRBD1. CDR1 is LNHDA, CDR2 SQIVND, per germline (reference sequence). This CDR3 has 14 amino acids. Trimming at V came to 7 bases and at J to 3 bases, leaving 7 bases not matched to a gene. DNA for the CDR3: TGTGCCAGTATGCCGGGACAGGGCGTCTACGAGCAGTACTTC. It translates to CASMPGQGVYEQYF.

This clone occurred a few times. The chain links TRBV10-3 to TRBJ2-5; 9 bases line up with TRBD2. This CDR3 is 14 amino acids long. Per the germline V gene, CDR1 is ENHRY and CDR2 is SYGVKD. After removal of 6 bases from V and 5 bases from J, the junction contained 7 bases not matched to a gene. The CDR3 coding sequence is TGTGCCATCAGCCCTAGCGGGATCGGTGAGACCCAGTACTTC. Amino acid sequence: CAISPSGIGETQYF.

V gene TRBV5-1 combines with J gene TRBJ1-1, with D hard to call. CDR1 and CDR2 from the germline V gene are SGHRS and YFSETQ. The CDR3 runs 13 residues. Trimming took 4 bases from V and 1 from J, leaving 8 bases between them. In DNA form, the CDR3 reads TGCGCCAGCAGCCTCAGAAGGAACACTGAAGCTTTCTTT. This translates into CASSLRRNTEAFF.

This clone was picked up a small number of times. The chain joins TRBV29-1 to TRBJ1-2; tentative D call: TRBD1 (5 bases). Per germline, CDR1 SQVTM and CDR2 ANQGSEA. Trimming took 3 bases from V and 1 from J, leaving 6 bases between them. This CDR3 has 12 residues. The CDR3 reads CSVEGLNYGYTF. Here the CDR3 DNA reads TGCAGCGTTGAGGGACTTAACTATGGCTACACCTTC.

Comment on this clone: One junction end does not reproduce the germline sequence, and a read error may be involved. The chain has TRBV7-9 and TRBJ2-7; 14 bases map to TRBD2. The CDR3 loop spans 18 amino acids. Per germline, CDR1 SEHNR and CDR2 FQNEAQ (reference sequence). The CDR3 bases are TGTTCCAGCAGCCTCCGGGGACTAGCGGGAGCAAGATCCTACGAGCAGTACTTC. It translates to CSSSLRGLAGARSYEQYF.

The chain carries TRBV11-2 and TRBJ1-1; tentative D call: TRBD1 (6 bases). From germline, CDR1 is SGHAT and CDR2 FQNNGV. This CDR3 comprises 16 residues. The ends were cut back, 3 bases at V and 4 bases at J, with 18 bases in the middle. Here the CDR3 reads CASSFTNGGRGTEAFF. CDR3 in DNA: TGTGCCAGCAGCTTTACGAATGGTGGCAGGGGCACTGAAGCTTTCTTT.

V usage is TRBV4-1 and J usage is TRBJ1-2; D is possibly TRBD1 (5 bases). The germline V gene has CDR1 MGHRA and CDR2 YSYEKL. V lost 2 bases to trimming and J lost 6 bases, with 13 bases between them. The length of the CDR3 is 14 residues. The CDR3, as DNA: TGCGCCAGCAGCCAATTTGCAGGGAAGGATGGCTACACCTTC. Residues: CASSQFAGKDGYTF.

The chain joins TRBV12-5 to TRBJ1-1; D is undetermined. Germline values: CDR1 LGHNT, CDR2 FRNRAP. The V and J ends lost 6 bases and 5 bases respectively, with 13 bases between them. CDR3 length: 13 residues. CDR3 nucleotides: TGTGCTAGTGGCCCCCCCCAGGTTACTGAAGCTTTCTTT. Translation gives CASGPPQVTEAFF.

The chain carries TRBV10-3 and TRBJ1-1; D is perhaps TRBD1 (6 bases). Deletions cut 4 bases from V and 1 base from J, with 13 bases between. The germline V gene encodes CDR1 ENHRY and CDR2 SYGVKD. The CDR3 sequence is 15 residues long. The CDR3 is CAISAQTGTNTEAFF. The CDR3 bases are TGTGCCATCAGTGCTCAGACAGGAACGAACACTGAAGCTTTCTTT.

The CDR3 region has the DNA TGTGCCAGCAGCCCAGTACAGGGGCCCCCACCCTACGAGCAGTACTTC. This encodes CASSPVQGPPPYEQYF. The chain uses TRBV7-6 and TRBJ2-7; 7 bases agree with TRBD1. V was clipped by 5 bases and J by 2 bases; unmatched bases: 12. Germline V CDR1 and CDR2: SGHVS, FNYEAQ. The CDR3 contains 16 residues.

The rearrangement joins TRBV10-3 to TRBJ2-1; TRBD1 might be the D (6 bases). Trimming removed 6 bases from V and 5 bases from J, with 8 bases in between. The CDR3 has 12 residues. Germline V gene data show CDR1 as ENHRY and CDR2 as SYGVKD. DNA for the CDR3: TGTGCCATCAGACAGGGAGACAATGAGCAGTTCTTC. Protein: CAIRQGDNEQFF.

The chain uses TRBV30 and TRBJ1-1; no clear D gene. Germline V gene lookup returns CDR1 GTSNPN and CDR2 SVGIG (reference sequence). V was trimmed by 2 bases and J by 0 bases, leaving 10 bases between them. This CDR3 is 14 amino acids long. CDR3 coding DNA: TGTGCCTGGAGTCCGCGACACGTGAACACTGAAGCTTTCTTT. It is translated as CAWSPRHVNTEAFF.

The chain links TRBV5-1 to TRBJ2-7, with no clear D. Trimming stripped 1 base from V and 0 bases from J, with 8 bases between. This CDR3 comprises 14 residues. Germline V lookup: CDR1 SGHRS, CDR2 YFSETQ. The CDR3 loop is CASSLSHSSYEQYF. CDR3 DNA: TGCGCCAGCAGCTTGTCTCATAGCTCCTACGAGCAGTACTTC.

The chain links TRBV5-4 to TRBJ2-3; no clear D gene. V was pared by 0 bases and J by 3 bases, with 17 bases between. The length of the CDR3 is 17 residues. Germline CDR1 is SGHNT and CDR2 is YYREEE (reference sequence). The chain's CDR3 is CASSLDKIAVKTDTQYF. In DNA form, the CDR3 reads TGTGCCAGCAGCTTGGATAAAATTGCGGTTAAGACAGATACGCAGTATTTT.

This clone showed up just a few times. CDR3 nucleotide sequence: TGTGCCAGCAGCCCGCGACAGGGGAACACCGGGGAGCTGTTTTTT. It codes for CASSPRQGNTGELFF. The chain links TRBV6-1 to TRBJ2-2, with TRBD1 matching over 7 bases. Per germline, CDR1 MNHNS and CDR2 SASEGT. CDR3 length: 15 amino acids. The trim removed 6 bases at V and 1 base at J, leaving 5 bases unmatched.

As for this clone: Other DNA variants within this sample encode the same CDR3. The V call is TRBV2, the J call TRBJ2-7; TRBD2 might be the D (7 bases). CDR3 length: 12 amino acids. V lost 6 bases, J lost 2 bases, and 8 bases lay in between. Germline V lookup: CDR1 SNHLY, CDR2 FYNNEI. DNA for the CDR3: TGTGCCAGCAGGGGGGGGCCCTACGAGCAGTACTTC. It encodes CASRGGPYEQYF.

The chain employs TRBV4-2 and TRBJ2-5; D may be TRBD1 (5 bases). The CDR3 runs 15 residues. The germline gives CDR1 LGHNA, CDR2 YNFKEQ. Trimming removed 0 bases from V and 3 bases from J, with 11 bases in between. CDR3 coding DNA: TGTGCCAGCAGCCAAGAGTATTTCAGGGAAGAGACCCAGTACTTC. Protein sequence: CASSQEYFREETQYF.

For the CDR3, the DNA is TGCGCCAGCAACAGGGGGGGGAAAGAAAATGAAAAACTGTTTTTT. The encoded protein is CASNRGGKENEKLFF. The chain joins TRBV23-1 to TRBJ1-4; 8 bases line up with TRBD1. TRBV23-1 qualifies as an ORF whose function is uncertain. V was pared by 7 bases and J by 5 bases, with 9 bases of the junction left unmatched. The CDR3 runs 15 residues.

This clone was seen a handful of times. The J gene is TRBJ1-1, the V gene TRBV9; tentative D call: TRBD1 (5 bases). The V end lost 3 bases, the J end lost 1 base, and 7 bases lay between the germline ends. The CDR3 contains 13 residues. Germline values: CDR1 SGDLS, CDR2 YYNGEE. The CDR3 loop is CASSGTPNTEAFF. DNA for the CDR3: TGTGCCAGCAGCGGGACACCGAACACTGAAGCTTTCTTT.

This clone was recorded only once. The V gene is TRBV5-4, the J gene TRBJ2-3, with a weak D call TRBD1 (6 bases). The CDR3 extends over 12 amino acids. Germline CDR1 reads SGHNT; CDR2 reads YYREEE (reference sequence). V lost 3 bases, J lost 7 bases, and 9 bases lay in between. Written as DNA, the CDR3 is TGTGCCAGCAGCTCCGACAGGAATACGCAGTATTTT. Translated: CASSSDRNTQYF.

The V and J genes are TRBV18 and TRBJ2-1; D unclear. The CDR3 totals 15 residues. V gave up 2 bases and J gave up 6 bases, with 14 bases separating them. Germline V gene data show CDR1 as KGHSH and CDR2 as LQKENI. As DNA, the CDR3 is TGTGCCAGCTCACCAACGAAGACTCCCCCCAATGAGCAGTTCTTC. Translated: CASSPTKTPPNEQFF.

V and J are TRBV6-5 and TRBJ1-3, with D perhaps matching TRBD1 (5 bases). The germline V gene encodes CDR1 MNHEY and CDR2 SVGAGI. Trimming cost V 2 bases and J 1 base, with 12 bases left between them. CDR3 length: 16 amino acids. CDR3 sequence (DNA): TGTGCCAGCAGTTACGGCCAGGGAAGTTCTGGAAACACCATATATTTT. This gives the protein CASSYGQGSSGNTIYF.

Points on this clone: At one boundary the junction diverges from the germline segment, which might be a read error. The genes are TRBV15 and TRBJ1-2; TRBD1 aligns across 9 bases. Per germline, CDR1 LNHNV and CDR2 YYDKDF (reference sequence). CDR3 size: 18 residues. For the CDR3, the DNA is TGTGCCACCAGCAGAGAGACCCCCTACGACAGGGGGGGTTATGGCTACATCTTC. It translates to CATSRETPYDRGGYGYIF.